The T cell receptor (beta chain) under discussion was sequenced for a study of cytomegalovirus exposure and HLA in healthy donors. The assay was immunoSEQ multiplex PCR, and TCRdb's table has in-frame clones only and misses some. Here the sample spans over 55,000 clones, roughly 96% being singletons. Notes on the study in general: For most TCR sequences rarity was the rule, although some public TCRs occurred in many donors.

Germline CDR1 and CDR2: SGHTA and FQGNSA. V lost 7 bases, J lost 6 bases, and 6 bases stayed unmatched. The CDR3 extends over 14 amino acids. As concerns this clone: Its specificity is not known.

The chain is built from TRBV7-2 and TRBJ2-2, with 9 bases that match TRBD2. The sample comprised PBMCs. This TCR was recovered from a young man in good health and CMV-seronegative. The DNA of the CDR3 is TGTGCCAGCAAGTTAGCGGGAGAGGCCGGGGAGCTGTTTTTT. Its protein is CASKLAGEAGELFF.